A single sample gave rise to the 6 T cell receptor beta chains below, sequenced in a study of vaccination effects on CD4 cells after COVID-19. The method was immunoSEQ multiplex PCR; TCRdb's version includes in-frame clones alone and lacks a portion of them. The sample holds approximately 74,000 clones; 73% are singletons and the top ten take approximately 2%. Their target antigens are unknown. Once cultured for 10 to 11 days, the cells underwent separation to obtain CD4+ T cells. Vaccine administered to participants consisted of two doses of either BNT162b2 or mRNA-1273. The sequenced sample was CD4+ T cells from PBMCs cultured without peptide, obtained after COVID-19 vaccination. Receptor source: a human donor who received a COVID-19 vaccine.

V usage is TRBV7-2 and J usage is TRBJ2-5; 8 bases match TRBD1. Looked up from germline, CDR1 is SGHTA and CDR2 is FQGNSA. The CDR3 spans 15 residues. With 3 bases clipped from V and 4 bases from J, the junction kept 7 bases outside the gene matches. This CDR3 reads CASSLAGQGSETQYF. The CDR3 coding sequence is TGTGCCAGCAGCTTGGCTGGACAGGGCTCAGAGACCCAGTACTTC.

The chain is built from TRBV27 and TRBJ1-6; 7 bases map to TRBD1. Germline V gene data show CDR1 as MNHEY and CDR2 as SMNVEV (reference sequence). The trim removed 4 bases at V and 7 bases at J, leaving 13 bases unmatched. This CDR3 is 17 amino acids long. For the CDR3, the DNA is TGTGCCAGCAGTTCCCAGACAGGGTTCGGGCGGAATTCACCCCTCCACTTT. Protein: CASSSQTGFGRNSPLHF.

The CDR3 coding sequence is TGCGCCAGCAACTACCTCCAGATTGGGACGGAGGGGAAATACGAGCAGTACGTC. Residues: CASNYLQIGTEGKYEQYV. The J gene is TRBJ2-7, the V gene TRBV5-1; D is possibly TRBD2 (6 bases). The ends were cut back, 6 bases at V and 4 bases at J, with 29 bases in the middle. The CDR3 runs to 18 residues. CDR1 is SGHRS, CDR2 YFSETQ, per germline.

This clone was seen a few times. V usage is TRBV5-1 and J usage is TRBJ2-2, with TRBD1 matching over 7 bases. V lost 4 bases and J lost 5; bases outside the gene matches: 5. In germline, CDR1 is SGHRS, CDR2 YFSETQ. The CDR3 has 14 amino acids. CDR3 bases: TGCGCCAGCAGCCGGGCAGGGGGTACCGGGGAGCTGTTTTTT. This encodes CASSRAGGTGELFF.

V is TRBV7-3 and J is TRBJ2-2; maybe TRBD2 (5 bases). Germline V lookup: CDR1 SGHTA, CDR2 FQGTGA. V lost 2 bases and J 5 bases, leaving 9 bases between the germline ends. This CDR3 has 14 amino acids. The CDR3 nucleotides read TGTGCCAGCAGCTTATACGGGGATACCGGGGAGCTGTTTTTT. This translates into CASSLYGDTGELFF.

There are a few counts of this clone. The J gene is TRBJ2-5, the V gene TRBV6-5; 10 bases agree with TRBD2. From germline, CDR1 is MNHEY and CDR2 SVGAGI. The trim removed 5 bases at V and 4 bases at J, leaving 4 bases unmatched. The CDR3 is 14 residues long. As DNA, the CDR3 is TGTGCCAGCAGTACTAGCGGGGCGGGAGAGACCCAGTACTTC. Translated: CASSTSGAGETQYF.